This T cell receptor beta chain came from a study of cytomegalovirus exposure and HLA in healthy donors. Study at large: In an earlier analysis, approximately 120 million unique TCR beta sequences were found from approximately 170 million T cells.

Study-level findings and limits: The study labeled about 160 TCR beta chains cytomegalovirus-associated.

This CDR3 spans 15 amino acids. Germline CDR1 and CDR2: MDHEN and SYDVKM. The J segment lost 0 bases and the V segment lost 2 bases, leaving 4 bases of the junction unmatched. Comments on this clone: The antigen remains unidentified.

In the PCR, 60 Vbeta and 13 Jbeta primers were used. Produced via immunoSEQ multiplex PCR; TCRdb's table is partial and in-frame only. The table records 70,000 to 85,000 clones, about 60% of them present only once. This chain links TRBV28 with TRBJ2-7; 7 bases fit TRBD1. The sequence derives from a man in his thirties or forties in good health and CMV-seropositive. The sequenced material came from PBMCs. The CDR3 DNA is TGTGCCAGCAGTTTACCGGGACAGAGCTCCTACGAGCAGTACTTC. It codes for CASSLPGQSSYEQYF. Full variable domain (outside the CDR3, taken from reference TRBV28 and TRBJ2-7): DVKVTQSSRYLVKRTGEKVFLECVQDMDHENMFWYRQDPGLGLRLIYFSYDVKMKEKGDIPEGYSVSREKKERFSLILESASTNQTSMYLCASSLPGQSSYEQYFGPGTRLTVT.